The present T cell receptor beta chain was sequenced within a study of CD8 T cells in ankylosing spondylitis. CDR1 is SQVTM and CDR2 is ANQGSEA in the germline V gene. Trimming cost V 3 bases and J 3 bases; bases outside gene matches: 4. The CDR3 extends over 14 amino acids. TCRdb re-called the 5' RACE reads through MiXCR, storing one row per CDR3 protein. Of 200,000 to 300,000 distinct CDR3 sequences listed, 20% to 30% are singletons. This receptor was taken from a male donor with ankylosing spondylitis or in good health (not recorded which). The specimen sequenced was blood, either unsorted or a sorted T cell fraction (not recorded which). The chain employs TRBV29-1 and TRBJ2-3, with TRBD2 matching over 9 bases. For the CDR3, the DNA is TGCAGCGTTGATCCTAGCGGGGTAACAGATACGCAGTATTTT. Protein product: CSVDPSGVTDTQYF.